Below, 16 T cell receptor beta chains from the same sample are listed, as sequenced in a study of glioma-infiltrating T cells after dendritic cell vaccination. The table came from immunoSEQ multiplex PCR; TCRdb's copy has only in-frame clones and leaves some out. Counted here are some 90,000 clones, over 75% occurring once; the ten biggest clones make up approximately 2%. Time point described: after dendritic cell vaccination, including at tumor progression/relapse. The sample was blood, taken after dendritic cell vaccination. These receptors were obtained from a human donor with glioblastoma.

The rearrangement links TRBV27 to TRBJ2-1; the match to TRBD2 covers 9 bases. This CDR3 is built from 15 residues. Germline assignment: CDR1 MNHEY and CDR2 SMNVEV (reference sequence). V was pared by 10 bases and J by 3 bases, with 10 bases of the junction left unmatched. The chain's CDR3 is CATSLSGSVYNEQFF. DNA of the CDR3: TGTGCCACCTCCCTTAGCGGGAGTGTCTACAATGAGCAGTTCTTC.

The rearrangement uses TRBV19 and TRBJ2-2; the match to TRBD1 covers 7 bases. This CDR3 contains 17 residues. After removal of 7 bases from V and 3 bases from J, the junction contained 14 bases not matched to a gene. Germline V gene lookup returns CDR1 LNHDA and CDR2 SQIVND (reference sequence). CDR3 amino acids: CASKSVSGRGHTGELFF. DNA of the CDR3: TGTGCCAGTAAAAGCGTTTCCGGAAGGGGGCACACCGGGGAGCTGTTTTTT.

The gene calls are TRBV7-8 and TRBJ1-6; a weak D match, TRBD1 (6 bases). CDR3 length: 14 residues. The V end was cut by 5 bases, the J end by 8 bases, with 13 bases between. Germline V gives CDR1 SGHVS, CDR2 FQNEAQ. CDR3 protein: CASSIRTDYSPLHF. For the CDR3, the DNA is TGTGCCAGCAGCATTAGGACAGATTATTCACCCCTCCACTTT.

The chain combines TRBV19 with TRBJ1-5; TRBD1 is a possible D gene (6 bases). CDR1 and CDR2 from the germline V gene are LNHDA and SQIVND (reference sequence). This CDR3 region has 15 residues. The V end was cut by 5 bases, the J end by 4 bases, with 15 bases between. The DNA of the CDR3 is TGTGCCAGTAGTCCCCCGGGGGGGCGGAATCAGCCCCAGCATTTT. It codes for CASSPPGGRNQPQHF.

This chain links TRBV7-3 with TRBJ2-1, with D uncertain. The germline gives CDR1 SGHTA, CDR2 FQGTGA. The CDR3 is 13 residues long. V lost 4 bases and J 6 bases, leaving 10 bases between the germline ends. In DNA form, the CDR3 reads TGTGCCAGCAGCTCCCCTAATACCAATGAGCAGTTCTTC. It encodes CASSSPNTNEQFF.

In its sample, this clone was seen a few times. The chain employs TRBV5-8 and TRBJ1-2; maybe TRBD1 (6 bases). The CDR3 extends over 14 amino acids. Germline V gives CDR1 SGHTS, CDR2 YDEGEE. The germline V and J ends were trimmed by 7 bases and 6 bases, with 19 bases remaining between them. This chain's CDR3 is CASLKTGIEDGYTF. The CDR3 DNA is TGTGCCAGCTTGAAAACAGGGATTGAGGATGGCTACACCTTC.

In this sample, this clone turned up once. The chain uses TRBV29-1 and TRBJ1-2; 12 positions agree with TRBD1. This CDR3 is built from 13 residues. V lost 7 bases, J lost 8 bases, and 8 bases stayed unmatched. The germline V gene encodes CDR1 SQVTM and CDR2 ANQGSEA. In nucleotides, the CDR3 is TGCAGCGCACAGGGACAGGGGGCTTCCGGCTACACCTTC. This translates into CSAQGQGASGYTF.

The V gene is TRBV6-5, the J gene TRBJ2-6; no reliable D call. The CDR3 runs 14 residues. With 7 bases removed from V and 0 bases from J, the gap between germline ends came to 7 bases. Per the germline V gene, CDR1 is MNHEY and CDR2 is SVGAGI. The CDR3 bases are TGTGCCAGCACTAAGAGCTCTGGGGCCAACGTCCTGACTTTC. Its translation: CASTKSSGANVLTF.

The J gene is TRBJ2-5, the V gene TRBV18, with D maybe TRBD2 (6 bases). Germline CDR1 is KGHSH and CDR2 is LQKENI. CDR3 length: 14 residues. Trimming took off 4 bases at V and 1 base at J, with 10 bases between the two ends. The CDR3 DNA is TGTGCCAGCTCACGGCCGGGACTCCAAGAGACCCAGTACTTC. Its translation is CASSRPGLQETQYF.

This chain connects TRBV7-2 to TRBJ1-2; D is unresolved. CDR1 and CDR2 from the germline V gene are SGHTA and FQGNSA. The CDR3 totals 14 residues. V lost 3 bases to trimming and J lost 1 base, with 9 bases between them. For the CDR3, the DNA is TGTGCCAGCAGCTTCGGTCCCCTTAACTATGGCTACACCTTC. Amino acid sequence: CASSFGPLNYGYTF.

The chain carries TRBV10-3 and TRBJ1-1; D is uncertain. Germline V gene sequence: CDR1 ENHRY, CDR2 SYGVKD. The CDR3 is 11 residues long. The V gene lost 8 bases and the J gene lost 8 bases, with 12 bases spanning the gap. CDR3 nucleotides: TGTGCCATCCTCCAAGAGTCCGAAGCTTTCTTT. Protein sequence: CAILQESEAFF.

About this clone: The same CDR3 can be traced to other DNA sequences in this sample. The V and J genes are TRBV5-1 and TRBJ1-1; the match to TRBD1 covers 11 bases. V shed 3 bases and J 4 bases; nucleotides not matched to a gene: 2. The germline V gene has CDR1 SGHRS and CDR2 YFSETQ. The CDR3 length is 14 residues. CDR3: CASSSGTGGTEAFF. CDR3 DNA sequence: TGCGCCAGCAGCTCCGGGACAGGGGGCACTGAAGCTTTCTTT. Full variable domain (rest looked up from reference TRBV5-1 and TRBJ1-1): KAGVTQTPRYLIKTRGQQVTLSCSPISGHRSVSWYQQTPGQGLQFLFEYFSETQRNKGNFPGRFSGRQFSNSRSEMNVSTLELGDSALYLCASSSGTGGTEAFFGQGTRLTVV.

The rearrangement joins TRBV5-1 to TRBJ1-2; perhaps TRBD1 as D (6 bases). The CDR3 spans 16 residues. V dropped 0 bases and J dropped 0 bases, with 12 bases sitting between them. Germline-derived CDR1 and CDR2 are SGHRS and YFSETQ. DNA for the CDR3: TGCGCCAGCAGCTTGGAAGGGGACAAAACTAACTATGGCTACACCTTC. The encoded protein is CASSLEGDKTNYGYTF.

CDR3 nucleotide sequence: TGCAGTGCTAGAGACTATGAGCAGTTCTTC. The encoded protein is CSARDYEQFF. This chain connects TRBV20-1 to TRBJ2-1; D gene unclear. V shed 0 bases and J shed 8 bases, with 2 bases lying between them. CDR1 and CDR2 (germline): DFQATT, SNEGSKA (reference sequence). The CDR3 is 10 amino acids.

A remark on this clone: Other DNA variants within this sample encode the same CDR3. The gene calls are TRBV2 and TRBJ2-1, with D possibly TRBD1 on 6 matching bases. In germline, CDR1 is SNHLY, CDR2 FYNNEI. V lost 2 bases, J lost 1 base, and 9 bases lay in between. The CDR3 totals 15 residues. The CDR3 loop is CASSERGSSYNEQFF. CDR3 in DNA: TGTGCCAGCAGTGAAAGGGGGTCTTCCTACAATGAGCAGTTCTTC.

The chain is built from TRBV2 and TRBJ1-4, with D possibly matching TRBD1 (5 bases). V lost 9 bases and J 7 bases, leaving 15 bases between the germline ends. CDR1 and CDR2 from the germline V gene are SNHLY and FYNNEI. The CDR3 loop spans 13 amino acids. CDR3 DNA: TGTGCCAGTGGAGTCCGGGGGACTGAAAAACTGTTTTTT. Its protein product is CASGVRGTEKLFF.